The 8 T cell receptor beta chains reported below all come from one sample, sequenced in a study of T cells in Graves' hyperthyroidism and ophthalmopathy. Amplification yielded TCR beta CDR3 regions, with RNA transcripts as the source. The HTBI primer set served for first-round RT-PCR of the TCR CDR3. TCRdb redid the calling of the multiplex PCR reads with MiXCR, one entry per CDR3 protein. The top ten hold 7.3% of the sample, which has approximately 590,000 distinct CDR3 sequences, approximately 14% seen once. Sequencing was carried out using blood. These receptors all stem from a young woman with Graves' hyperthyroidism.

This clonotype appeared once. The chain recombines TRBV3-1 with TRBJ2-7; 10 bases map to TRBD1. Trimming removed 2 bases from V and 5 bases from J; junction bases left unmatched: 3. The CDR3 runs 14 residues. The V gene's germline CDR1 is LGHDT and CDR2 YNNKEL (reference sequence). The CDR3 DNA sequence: TGTGCCAGCAGCCAAATGACAGGGGGCAACGAGCAGTACTTC. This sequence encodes CASSQMTGGNEQYF.

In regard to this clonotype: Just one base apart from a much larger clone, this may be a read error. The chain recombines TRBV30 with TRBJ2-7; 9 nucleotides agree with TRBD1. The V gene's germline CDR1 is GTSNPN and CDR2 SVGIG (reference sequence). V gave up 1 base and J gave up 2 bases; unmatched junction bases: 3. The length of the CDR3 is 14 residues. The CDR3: CAWSATGGPYEQYF. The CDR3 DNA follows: TGTGCCTGGAGTGCCACAGGGGGCCCCTACGAGCAGTACTTC. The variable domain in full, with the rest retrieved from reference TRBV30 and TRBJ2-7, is SQTIHQWPATLVQPVGSPLSLECTVEGTSNPNLYWYRQAAGRGLQLLFYSVGIGQISSEVPQNLSASRPQDRQFILSSKKLLLSDSGFYLCAWSATGGPYEQYFGPGTRLTVT.

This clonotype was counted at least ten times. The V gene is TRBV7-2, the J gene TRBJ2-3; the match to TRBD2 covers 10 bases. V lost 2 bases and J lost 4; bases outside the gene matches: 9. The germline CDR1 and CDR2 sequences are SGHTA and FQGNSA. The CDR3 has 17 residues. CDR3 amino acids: CASSLQGAGGSADTQYF. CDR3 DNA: TGTGCCAGCAGCTTACAAGGAGCGGGAGGGTCAGCAGATACGCAGTATTTT.

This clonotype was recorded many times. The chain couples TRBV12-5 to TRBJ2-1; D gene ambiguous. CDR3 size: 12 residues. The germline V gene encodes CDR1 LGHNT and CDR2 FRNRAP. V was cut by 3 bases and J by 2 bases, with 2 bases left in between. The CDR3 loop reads CASGLTYNEQFF. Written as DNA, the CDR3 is TGTGCTAGTGGTTTAACCTACAATGAGCAGTTCTTC.

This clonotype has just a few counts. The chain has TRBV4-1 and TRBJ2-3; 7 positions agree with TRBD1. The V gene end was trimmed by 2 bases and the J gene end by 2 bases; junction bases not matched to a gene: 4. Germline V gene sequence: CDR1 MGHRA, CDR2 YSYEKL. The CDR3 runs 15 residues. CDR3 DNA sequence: TGCGCCAGCAGCCAACGGACAGGCTTCACAGATACGCAGTATTTT. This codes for CASSQRTGFTDTQYF.

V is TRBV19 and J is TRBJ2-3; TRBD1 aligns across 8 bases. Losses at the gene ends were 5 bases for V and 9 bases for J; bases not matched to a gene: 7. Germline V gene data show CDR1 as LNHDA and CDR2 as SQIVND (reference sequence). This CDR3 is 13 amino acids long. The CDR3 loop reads CASSQQGGGTQYF. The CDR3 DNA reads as TGTGCCAGTAGTCAACAGGGGGGAGGAACGCAGTATTTT.

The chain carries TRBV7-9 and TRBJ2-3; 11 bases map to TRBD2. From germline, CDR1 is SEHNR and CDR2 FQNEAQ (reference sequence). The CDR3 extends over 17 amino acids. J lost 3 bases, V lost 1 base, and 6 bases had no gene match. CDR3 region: CASSLVVLAGETDTQYF. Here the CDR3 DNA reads TGTGCCAGCAGCTTAGTAGTACTAGCGGGAGAAACAGATACGCAGTATTTT.

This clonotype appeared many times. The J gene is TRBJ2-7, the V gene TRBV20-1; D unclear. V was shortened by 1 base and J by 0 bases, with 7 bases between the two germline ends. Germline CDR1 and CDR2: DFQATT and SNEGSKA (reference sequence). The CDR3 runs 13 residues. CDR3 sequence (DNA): TGCAGTGCTAGAGGGCCTAGCTCCTACGAGCAGTACTTC. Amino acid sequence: CSARGPSSYEQYF.